This TCR beta chain was recorded in a study of blood T cell repertoires in COVID-19. Study-wide context: The study drew acute and convalescent COVID-19 samples from the United States, Italy and Spain. The cDNA or gDNA used as material had been derived from T cells, B-cell-depleted T cells, or PBMCs.

V dropped 3 bases and J dropped 2 bases, with 18 bases sitting between them. The CDR3 covers 17 residues. Germline-derived CDR1 and CDR2 are MDHEN and SYDVKM. This clone showed up just a few times. Original processing notes: Counts of nucleated cells, estimated from reference gene primer amplification, were obtained. The method was immunoSEQ multiplex PCR; TCRdb's version includes in-frame clones alone and lacks a portion of them. From that table come the V and J calls and clone size; the DNA was used to work out D and trimming. This table holds around 150,000 clones, 81% found once. Sample: peripheral blood. The sequence was obtained from a woman in her fifties or sixties with active or convalescent COVID-19. The genes are TRBV28 and TRBJ2-3; TRBD2 is a possible D gene (5 bases). CDR3 protein: CASSFERDQRDTDTQYF. CDR3 bases: TGTGCCAGCAGTTTTGAGAGGGATCAAAGGGACACAGATACGCAGTATTTT.